This paragraph covers one T cell receptor (beta chain) sequence. As handled by the study authors: Estimated nucleated cell counts came from reference gene primer amplification. The repertoire was sequenced with immunoSEQ multiplex PCR; TCRdb's copy has only in-frame clones and lacks some. D and trimming come from the DNA, and the V and J calls and clone size come from that table. The sample has around 23,000 clones, 70% to 90% seen once. These data are taken from a study of blood T cell repertoires in COVID-19. Turning to the study itself: Both acute and convalescent COVID-19 samples were obtained from the United States, Italy and Spain. Sources were T cells, B-cell-depleted T cells, or PBMCs; the material itself was cDNA or gDNA.

The sequenced sample was peripheral blood. This TCR was recovered from a human donor with acute or convalescent COVID-19. The donor label of this sample is uncertain.

In DNA form, the CDR3 reads TGTGCCAGCAGCGCGGGACTAGCGGTCACAGATACGCAGTATTTT. This codes for CASSAGLAVTDTQYF. This chain connects TRBV9 to TRBJ2-3, with 11 positions matching TRBD2. CDR1 is SGDLS, CDR2 YYNGEE, per germline. CDR3 length equals 15 residues. Trimming cost V 3 bases and J 2 bases; bases outside gene matches: 2.